The 10 T cell receptor beta chains presented below share a single source sample, sequenced in a study of blood T cell repertoires in COVID-19. The data were produced by immunoSEQ multiplex PCR, yet TCRdb's version contains in-frame clones alone and is incomplete. The table lists about 200,000 clones, roughly 90% of them singletons. The sequenced sample was PBMCs or T cells enriched from blood (not recorded which). The source is a woman between 25 and 40 years old with acute COVID-19.

The CDR3 DNA is TGTGCCAGCAGCTTTTGGACAGGGGGCGCATCACCCCTCCACTTT. It yields the protein CASSFWTGGASPLHF. The chain combines TRBV7-9 with TRBJ1-6, with 11 bases fitting TRBD1. Germline CDR1 is SEHNR and CDR2 is FQNEAQ (reference sequence). The CDR3 loop spans 15 amino acids. Trimming at V came to 3 bases and at J to 10 bases, leaving 5 bases not matched to a gene. The variable domain in full, with the rest retrieved from reference TRBV7-9 and TRBJ1-6, is DTGVSQNPRHKITKRGQNVTFRCDPISEHNRLYWYRQTLGQGPEFLTYFQNEAQLEKSRLLSDRFSAERPKGSFSTLEIQRTEQGDSAMYLCASSFWTGGASPLHFGNGTRLTVT.

V is TRBV14 and J is TRBJ2-7; D may be TRBD2 (6 bases). CDR1 is SGHDN, CDR2 FVKESK, per germline. The V end was cut by 4 bases, the J end by 2 bases, with 12 bases between. The CDR3 runs to 14 residues. CDR3 sequence reads: CASSPPGVAYEQYF. The DNA for the CDR3 is TGTGCCAGCAGCCCCCCGGGGGTGGCCTACGAGCAGTACTTC.

This chain joins TRBV4-3 and TRBJ2-5, with a possible D match to TRBD2 (6 bases). The V end lost 3 bases, the J end lost 2 bases, and 16 bases lay between the germline ends. Germline CDR1 reads LGHNA; CDR2 reads YSLEER. The CDR3 runs 16 residues. The DNA for the CDR3 is TGCGCCAGCAGCCACCTCGTAACTAGCCCGCAAGAGACCCAGTACTTC. Protein: CASSHLVTSPQETQYF.

The DNA of the CDR3 is TGTGCCAGCAGCCACGGACAGGGAGATTTCTACGAGCAGTACTTC. It yields the protein CASSHGQGDFYEQYF. The chain couples TRBV4-2 to TRBJ2-7, with TRBD1 matching 8 bases. In germline, CDR1 is LGHNA, CDR2 YNFKEQ. V shed 3 bases and J 3 bases; nucleotides not matched to a gene: 7. The CDR3 sequence is 15 residues long.

The chain employs TRBV5-1 and TRBJ2-5; 12 positions match TRBD2. Germline V gene data show CDR1 as SGHRS and CDR2 as YFSETQ. This CDR3 is 18 amino acids long. V lost 4 bases and J lost 4; bases outside the gene matches: 14. The CDR3 nucleotides are TGCGCCAGCAGCAGAAACGAGCTAGCGGGGGGGCCTGGAGAGACCCAGTACTTC. It yields the protein CASSRNELAGGPGETQYF.

The chain is built from TRBV6-5 and TRBJ1-1; 9 positions match TRBD1. This CDR3 has 15 residues. Germline V CDR1 and CDR2: MNHEY, SVGAGI. V shed 6 bases and J 5 bases; nucleotides not matched to a gene: 10. The CDR3 DNA reads TGTGCCAGCAGACGAACGGGACAGGGAAGGACTGAAGCTTTCTTT. It is translated as CASRRTGQGRTEAFF.

The V and J genes are TRBV6-5 and TRBJ1-6; D is unresolved. CDR1 is MNHEY and CDR2 is SVGAGI in the germline V gene. V lost 0 bases and J lost 13, with 13 bases in between. The CDR3 is 14 amino acids. In DNA, the CDR3 is TGTGCCAGCAGTTACTCTTCCCAGGTGGTTCCCCTCCACTTT. Translated: CASSYSSQVVPLHF.

The chain uses TRBV3-1 (or the pseudogene TRBV3-2) and TRBJ2-2, with 12 bases lining up with TRBD2. Trimming cost V 10 bases and J 3 bases; bases outside gene matches: 15. Germline V gene sequence: CDR1 LGHDT, CDR2 YNNKEL (reference sequence). This CDR3 is 18 amino acids long. CDR3 amino acids: CATQKGPSGGGYTGELFF. CDR3 bases: TGTGCCACCCAGAAAGGGCCTAGCGGGGGGGGCTACACCGGGGAGCTGTTTTTT.

V gene TRBV5-1 combines with J gene TRBJ1-6; tentative D call: TRBD1 (5 bases). CDR3 length equals 13 residues. With 4 bases removed from V and 8 bases from J, the gap between germline ends came to 10 bases. The V gene's germline CDR1 is SGHRS and CDR2 YFSETQ. The CDR3 here is CASSPRGDSPLHF. The CDR3 DNA reads TGCGCCAGCAGCCCCCGGGGGGATTCACCCCTCCACTTT.

The chain joins TRBV4-3 to TRBJ1-1, with TRBD1 matching over 7 bases. The CDR3 extends over 15 amino acids. Per germline, CDR1 LGHNA and CDR2 YSLEER. With 1 base clipped from V and 1 base from J, the junction kept 3 bases outside the gene matches. CDR3 residues: CASSQGQGSNTEAFF. CDR3 sequence (DNA): TGCGCCAGCAGCCAAGGACAGGGATCGAACACTGAAGCTTTCTTT.